This is a list of T cell receptor beta chains from one sample in a study of T cell responses to AZD1222 COVID-19 vaccine. This table comes from immunoSEQ multiplex PCR, and its TCRdb copy is limited to in-frame clones, with some not included. This table has roughly 80,000 clones, under 95% appearing once. The sequencing used peripheral blood, collected on day 0 of AZD1222 vaccination. The receptor set was obtained from an adult in good health. Each CDR3 is given with its conserved first and last residue. A D gene is named only where the DNA matches it firmly. Clone size is shown for a subset of rows, as once, few, many or a class of expanded clone.

abundance: .
v_gene: TRBV5-4
d_gene: TRBD1
j_gene: TRBJ2-1
CDR3aa: CASSRGQDDEQFF
CDR3nt: TGTGCCAGCAGCCGTGGACAGGACGATGAGCAGTTCTTC

abundance: few
v_gene: TRBV2
d_gene: .
j_gene: TRBJ2-1
CDR3aa: CASSEIPSSYNEQFF
CDR3nt: TGTGCCAGCAGTGAAATCCCAAGCTCCTACAATGAGCAGTTCTTC

abundance: .
v_gene: TRBV10-3
d_gene: .
j_gene: TRBJ2-2
CDR3aa: CATTGHLTGELFF
CDR3nt: TGTGCCACCACAGGGCACCTCACCGGGGAGCTGTTTTTT

abundance: .
v_gene: TRBV11-3
d_gene: .
j_gene: TRBJ2-4
CDR3aa: CASSSTRSLVKNIQYF
CDR3nt: TGTGCCAGCAGCTCGACACGAAGTTTAGTCAAAAACATTCAGTACTTC

abundance: .
v_gene: TRBV3-1/TRBV3-2
d_gene: .
j_gene: TRBJ1-2
CDR3aa: CASSQEAGRGNYGYTF
CDR3nt: TGTGCCAGCAGCCAAGAGGCCGGGCGGGGTAACTATGGCTACACCTTC

abundance: once
v_gene: TRBV19
d_gene: TRBD1
j_gene: TRBJ1-6
CDR3aa: CASSGDSRNSPLHF
CDR3nt: TGTGCCAGTAGTGGGGACAGTAGGAATTCACCCCTCCACTTT

abundance: .
v_gene: TRBV7-2
d_gene: .
j_gene: TRBJ1-1
CDR3aa: CASSFSKDSEAFF
CDR3nt: TGTGCCAGCAGCTTCAGCAAGGACAGTGAAGCTTTCTTT

abundance: .
v_gene: TRBV11-3
d_gene: TRBD1
j_gene: TRBJ1-1
CDR3aa: CASSLADRGTEAFF
CDR3nt: TGTGCCAGCAGCTTAGCCGACAGGGGCACTGAAGCTTTCTTT

abundance: once
v_gene: TRBV3-1/TRBV3-2
d_gene: TRBD2
j_gene: TRBJ2-2
CDR3aa: CASSLTSGGTGELFF
CDR3nt: TGTGCCAGCAGCCTAACTAGCGGGGGGACCGGGGAGCTGTTTTTT

abundance: once
v_gene: TRBV5-4
d_gene: .
j_gene: TRBJ1-1
CDR3aa: CASSLPQGNTEAFF
CDR3nt: TGTGCCAGCAGCCTACCACAGGGGAACACTGAAGCTTTCTTT

abundance: .
v_gene: TRBV9
d_gene: .
j_gene: TRBJ1-1
CDR3aa: CASSRRVNTEAFF
CDR3nt: TGTGCCAGCAGCCGACGGGTGAACACTGAAGCTTTCTTT

abundance: .
v_gene: TRBV3-1/TRBV3-2
d_gene: TRBD1
j_gene: TRBJ2-7
CDR3aa: CASSPPTGSYEQYF
CDR3nt: TGTGCCAGCAGCCCACCGACAGGGAGCTACGAGCAGTACTTC

abundance: .
v_gene: TRBV11-1
d_gene: TRBD1
j_gene: TRBJ2-1
CDR3aa: CASSLISMDRDNEQFF
CDR3nt: TGTGCCAGCAGCTTAATATCTATGGACAGGGACAATGAGCAGTTCTTC

abundance: .
v_gene: TRBV2
d_gene: .
j_gene: TRBJ2-7
CDR3aa: CASNRLDARLGDEQYF
CDR3nt: TGTGCCAGCAATCGTTTGGACGCCCGGCTTGGGGACGAGCAGTACTTC

abundance: .
v_gene: TRBV7-2
d_gene: .
j_gene: TRBJ1-2
CDR3aa: CASSKEVIFGYTF
CDR3nt: TGTGCCAGCAGCAAAGAAGTGATATTCGGCTACACCTTC

abundance: .
v_gene: TRBV4-1
d_gene: .
j_gene: TRBJ2-3
CDR3aa: CASSQVGVGTDTQYF
CDR3nt: TGCGCCAGCAGCCAAGTAGGAGTGGGCACAGATACGCAGTATTTT

abundance: .
v_gene: TRBV20-1
d_gene: .
j_gene: TRBJ1-1
CDR3aa: CSASTLQETNTEAFF
CDR3nt: TGCAGTGCTAGTACCCTTCAAGAGACCAACACTGAAGCTTTCTTT

abundance: .
v_gene: TRBV12-3/TRBV12-4
d_gene: .
j_gene: TRBJ2-7
CDR3aa: CASSGPQGSRQYF
CDR3nt: TGTGCCAGCAGTGGACCCCAGGGTTCGCGGCAGTACTTC